The 16 T cell receptor beta chains listed next were all sequenced from one sample in a study of blood T cell repertoires in COVID-19. Some clones are missing from TCRdb's copy, which holds only in-frame ones; the method was immunoSEQ multiplex PCR. There are about 23,000 clones in the sample; just over 85% occur only once, and 9.5% to 15% lies in the top ten. Sequenced input: peripheral blood. The receptor source for this set is a woman of 80 years or more with active or convalescent COVID-19.

This clone was picked up a small number of times. The chain employs TRBV4-1 and TRBJ1-4, with TRBD1 as a possible D gene (6 bases). CDR1 and CDR2 (germline): MGHRA, YSYEKL. CDR3 length equals 13 residues. V was pared by 5 bases and J by 8 bases, with 12 bases between. In nucleotides, the CDR3 is TGCGCCAGCAGCGCCCGACAGGCGGAAAAACTGTTTTTT. Protein product: CASSARQAEKLFF.

The CDR3 region is CASSYGHRAYEQYF. Here the CDR3 DNA reads TGTGCCAGCAGTTATGGACACCGTGCCTACGAGCAGTACTTC. V usage is TRBV6-6 and J usage is TRBJ2-7; weak D call: TRBD1 (5 bases). The ends were cut back, 3 bases at V and 2 bases at J, with 11 bases in the middle. Looked up from germline, CDR1 is MNHNY and CDR2 is SVGAGI (reference sequence). The CDR3 has 14 amino acids.

V usage is TRBV5-1 and J usage is TRBJ2-1; TRBD2 matches 11 bases. The CDR3 is 16 residues long. V was clipped by 1 base and J by 0 bases; unmatched bases: 0. The germline gives CDR1 SGHRS, CDR2 YFSETQ. DNA for the CDR3: TGCGCCAGCAGCTTGACTAGCGGGAGCTCCTACAATGAGCAGTTCTTC. Residues: CASSLTSGSSYNEQFF. Drawing the rest from reference TRBV5-1 and TRBJ2-1, the complete variable domain is KAGVTQTPRYLIKTRGQQVTLSCSPISGHRSVSWYQQTPGQGLQFLFEYFSETQRNKGNFPGRFSGRQFSNSRSEMNVSTLELGDSALYLCASSLTSGSSYNEQFFGPGTRLTVL.

J is TRBJ1-4 and V is TRBV6-5; D possibly corresponds to TRBD1 (5 bases). With 2 bases removed from V and 4 bases from J, the gap between germline ends came to 11 bases. CDR3 size: 15 residues. The germline CDR1 and CDR2 sequences are MNHEY and SVGAGI. The CDR3 loop reads CASSYTTARNEKLFF. CDR3 coding DNA: TGTGCCAGCAGTTACACGACAGCTCGTAATGAAAAACTGTTTTTT.

This rearrangement joins TRBV19 to TRBJ1-5; a possible D gene is TRBD1 (6 bases). The V gene's germline CDR1 is LNHDA and CDR2 SQIVND (reference sequence). CDR3 length equals 15 residues. Trimming stripped 4 bases from V and 7 bases from J, with 17 bases between. CDR3 protein: CASSTTTGFKQPQHF. As DNA, the CDR3 is TGTGCCAGTAGTACAACTACAGGGTTCAAACAGCCCCAGCATTTT.

The chain recombines TRBV30 with TRBJ1-2, with D possibly being TRBD1 (6 bases). Trimming cost V 7 bases and J 7 bases, with 19 bases left between them. The germline V gene has CDR1 GTSNPN and CDR2 SVGIG (reference sequence). The CDR3 contains 13 residues. The CDR3 DNA reads as TGTGCCTCCACGGGCAGGGGATTAGGTGGCTACACCTTC. Residues: CASTGRGLGGYTF.

V is TRBV5-4 and J is TRBJ2-5; no clear D. There are 14 residues in the CDR3. Germline-derived CDR1 and CDR2 are SGHNT and YYREEE (reference sequence). V was pared by 2 bases and J by 2 bases, with 10 bases between. The CDR3 DNA is TGTGCCAGCAGCTTCGTCCAGGCTCAAGAGACCCAGTACTTC. As protein: CASSFVQAQETQYF.

The chain is built from TRBV10-3 and TRBJ2-1; 10 positions agree with TRBD2. Germline loops: CDR1 ENHRY, CDR2 SYGVKD. Losses at the gene ends were 8 bases for V and 0 bases for J; bases not matched to a gene: 7. The CDR3 length is 16 residues. DNA for the CDR3: TGTGCCATCGCGGGTATAGCGGGAGGCTCCTACAATGAGCAGTTCTTC. As protein: CAIAGIAGGSYNEQFF.

This chain links TRBV14 with TRBJ1-4; 10 nucleotides align to TRBD1. The CDR3 sequence is 15 residues long. Trimming removed 4 bases from V and 5 bases from J; junction bases left unmatched: 4. Germline lookup yields CDR1 SGHDN and CDR2 FVKESK. CDR3 DNA: TGTGCCAGCAGCCGGGACAGGGGCGCGAATGAAAAACTGTTTTTT. Translating gives CASSRDRGANEKLFF.

This clone was seen only a few times. The J gene is TRBJ1-5, the V gene TRBV6-2 or TRBV6-3; 8 bases match TRBD1. This CDR3 has 19 amino acids. CDR1 and CDR2 (germline): MNHEY, SVGEGT. The V gene end was trimmed by 0 bases and the J gene end by 2 bases; junction bases not matched to a gene: 12. CDR3 sequence reads: CASSYSIGSGQVGNQPQHF. CDR3 nucleotides: TGTGCCAGCAGTTACTCAATTGGCTCGGGACAGGTCGGCAATCAGCCCCAGCATTTT.

The gene calls are TRBV28 and TRBJ1-5; 7 bases agree with TRBD1. CDR3 length: 18 amino acids. Germline V gene lookup returns CDR1 MDHEN and CDR2 SYDVKM. The V segment lost 4 bases and the J segment 0 bases; nucleotides outside the gene matches: 12. The CDR3 nucleotides read TGTGCCAGCAGTTCCCCGGGACAGTACGTGTATAGCAATCAGCCCCAGCATTTT. This encodes CASSSPGQYVYSNQPQHF.

The chain uses TRBV11-1 and TRBJ1-2, with D uncertain. The CDR3 contains 14 residues. Deletions cut 0 bases from V and 8 bases from J, with 13 bases between. Per germline, CDR1 SGHAT and CDR2 FQDESV (reference sequence). In nucleotides, the CDR3 is TGTGCCAGCAGCTTAGCGCCTCAGCGTCGAGGCTACACCTTC. Protein: CASSLAPQRRGYTF.

The CDR3 coding sequence is TGTGCCACCAAGTCCACTAGCGGGGGGTTCAATGAGCAGTTCTTC. Its translation: CATKSTSGGFNEQFF. The chain combines TRBV6-5 with TRBJ2-1; 12 nucleotides align to TRBD2. The germline CDR1 and CDR2 sequences are MNHEY and SVGAGI. The V and J ends lost 10 bases and 6 bases, in that order; junction bases with no gene match: 10. CDR3 length equals 15 residues.

The chain's CDR3 is CAISDEPTYSNQPQHF. The CDR3 nucleotides are TGTGCCATCAGTGACGAACCGACATATAGCAATCAGCCCCAGCATTTT. This chain joins TRBV10-3 and TRBJ1-5; D gene uncertain. Trimming took 3 bases from V and 0 from J, leaving 12 bases between them. This CDR3 region has 16 residues. The germline V gene encodes CDR1 ENHRY and CDR2 SYGVKD.

This chain links TRBV12-3 or TRBV12-4 with TRBJ1-2; tentatively, D is TRBD1 (5 bases). V shed 6 bases and J shed 2 bases, with 10 bases lying between them. The length of the CDR3 is 13 residues. DNA of the CDR3: TGTGCCAGCAGAAGGAACAGGAACTATGGCTACACCTTC. It is translated as CASRRNRNYGYTF.

This clone has a handful of counts. The chain recombines TRBV10-3 with TRBJ1-2, with D uncertain. Per germline, CDR1 ENHRY and CDR2 SYGVKD. The germline V and J ends were trimmed by 1 base and 6 bases, with 15 bases remaining between them. This CDR3 region has 15 residues. This CDR3 reads CAISELGRPLDGYTF. The CDR3 nucleotides read TGTGCCATCAGTGAGTTAGGCAGGCCCCTTGATGGCTACACCTTC.